This T cell receptor (beta chain) is drawn from a study of a mutant IDH1 vaccine in newly diagnosed glioma (dated by TCRdb to the early 2020s). In the study overall: Vaccination was initiated 4-6 weeks after radiotherapy alone, or concurrently with temozolomide cycles in the chemotherapy-containing groups. The week-35 safety follow-up took place at visit V12, and the week-47 end of study took place at visit V13. Longitudinal TCRB deep sequencing was performed for roughly 24 treated patients wherever samples were available for exploratory analyses. Peripheral blood was drawn at six visits: V03 (baseline), V05, V07, V10, V12 and V13. Of the roughly 34 treated patients, about 62% were male and around 40% were female, and a mean age of 40.4 years was recorded. Before enrollment, patients had received standard therapy of radiotherapy alone, temozolomide alone, or radiochemotherapy with temozolomide; most received the combination. General conclusions and limits of the study: Availability determined which PBMC samples were chosen for TCRB deep sequencing. Pseudoprogression seemed to be unrelated to changes in the top peripheral T cell clonotypes found by TCRB sequencing. Immune responses induced by the vaccine were seen in more than 85% of patients across multiple MHC alleles. It was noted by the authors that analyses of patient blood samples could not be reproduced owing to sample limitations.

With respect to this clone: This clone's antigen is unknown. No clone much larger than this one lies a single base away; base qualities are absent.

The sample's time point, from its label and the paper: week 35, safety follow-up. Each vaccine dose was 300 ug of a 20-mer mutant IDH1 peptide in Montanide, given subcutaneously with topical imiquimod. Patients were given eight vaccinations, in weeks 1, 3, 5, 7, 11, 15, 19 and 23, which matched visits V03 through V10. Donors had newly diagnosed WHO grade 3 or 4 IDH1-mutant astrocytomas with loss of nuclear ATRX. The samples were drawn from NOA16, a multicentre, single-arm, open-label phase I trial in Germany that tested a mutant IDH1 peptide vaccine in humans for the first time. Genomic DNA for TCRB sequencing was isolated from EDTA blood with the DNeasy Blood and Tissue Kit. The receptor library was made with the immunoSEQ multiplex PCR assay. Rearranged TCR beta chain sequences were amplified using the hsTCRB Kit according to the manufacturer's protocol. Sequencing of TCRB libraries was carried out on an Illumina MiSeq. Per the authors' processing: The proprietary platform of the kit vendor was used for demultiplexing, trimming and gene mapping. TCRdb obtained this table from immuneACCESS and retained in-frame rearrangements with V and J assigned. These tables miss some clones; where compared with another copy, unresolved V genes account for less than half of the shortfall, and the remainder is unexplained. V, J and clone size reflect that table, while D and trimming were determined from the DNA. Across this sample there are some 30,000 clones, with approximately 77% seen only once. The ten largest make up 15% of the sample.

The material sequenced was PBMCs, taken from a glioma patient whose treatment included an IDH1 peptide vaccine. This clonotype originated in a man aged 30 to 45 with glioma.

CDR3 loop: CASSVVDRAYEQYF. The DNA is as follows: TGTGCCAGCAGCGTAGTCGACAGGGCCTACGAGCAGTACTTC. The V and J segments used are TRBV9 and TRBJ2-7; 7 of the junction bases match TRBD1. V loses 0 bases at its end and J loses 2 bases; junction bases beyond the gene matches: 2. From cysteine to phenylalanine, the CDR3 is 14 amino acids long. Kept here is only the CDR3 DNA, which spans 42 bases and is read in frame from base 1. Looking up the germline V gene yields CDR1 SGDLS and CDR2 YYNGEE.